In this sample, the clone carrying this TCR beta chain turned up many times. The antigen is unknown. The data belong to a study of T cell repertoires in cytomegalovirus infection. Turning to the study itself: Epitope selection comprised recently identified HLA-C-restricted CMV epitopes and well-studied HLA-B-restricted CMV epitopes. Indicated by public TCR beta signatures were CMV infection and matching HLA type.

Each CDR3 protein is one row after TCRdb ran MiXCR on the reads. The sample lists 300,000 to 400,000 distinct CDR3 sequences, almost 30% seen once, with around 19% in the top ten. This CDR3 is built from 14 residues. V lost 7 bases and J lost 4; bases outside the gene matches: 9. The germline CDR1 and CDR2 sequences are MNHNS and SASEGT. The receptor was derived from a human donor in good health (CMV status not recorded). Some clones in this sample may be carry-over from other donors' samples. The rearrangement uses TRBV6-1 and TRBJ1-1; 7 nucleotides line up with TRBD1. This sample comprised cultured PBMCs, obtained from culture after CMV antigen stimulation. The CDR3 DNA reads as TGTGCCAGCATGATGACAGGGTGGGCCACTGAAGCTTTCTTT. Translated: CASMMTGWATEAFF.